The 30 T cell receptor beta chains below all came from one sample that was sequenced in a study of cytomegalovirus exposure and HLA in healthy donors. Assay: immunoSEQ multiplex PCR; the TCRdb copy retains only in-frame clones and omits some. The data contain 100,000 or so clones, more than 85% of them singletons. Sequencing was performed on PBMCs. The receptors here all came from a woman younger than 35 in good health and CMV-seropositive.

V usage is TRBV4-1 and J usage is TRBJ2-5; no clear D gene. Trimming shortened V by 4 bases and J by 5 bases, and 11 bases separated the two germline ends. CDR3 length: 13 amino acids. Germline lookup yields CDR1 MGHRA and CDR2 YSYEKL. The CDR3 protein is CASSLRLGETQYF. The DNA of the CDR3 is TGCGCCAGCAGCCTCCGACTCGGGGAGACCCAGTACTTC.

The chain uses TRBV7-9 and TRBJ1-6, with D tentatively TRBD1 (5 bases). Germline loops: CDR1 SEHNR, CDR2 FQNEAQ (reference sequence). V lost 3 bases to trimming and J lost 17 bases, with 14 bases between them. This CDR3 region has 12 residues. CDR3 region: CASSLGAAGVHF. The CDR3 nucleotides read TGTGCCAGCAGCTTGGGCGCCGCGGGGGTCCACTTT. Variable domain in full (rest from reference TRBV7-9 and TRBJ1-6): DTGVSQNPRHKITKRGQNVTFRCDPISEHNRLYWYRQTLGQGPEFLTYFQNEAQLEKSRLLSDRFSAERPKGSFSTLEIQRTEQGDSAMYLCASSLGAAGVHFGNGTRLTVT.

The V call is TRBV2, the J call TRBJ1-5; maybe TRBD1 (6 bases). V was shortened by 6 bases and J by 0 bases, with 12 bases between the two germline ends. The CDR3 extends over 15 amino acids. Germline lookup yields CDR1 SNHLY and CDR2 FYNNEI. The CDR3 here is CASSEGGNSNQPQHF. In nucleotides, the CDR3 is TGTGCCAGCAGCGAGGGGGGGAATAGCAATCAGCCCCAGCATTTT.

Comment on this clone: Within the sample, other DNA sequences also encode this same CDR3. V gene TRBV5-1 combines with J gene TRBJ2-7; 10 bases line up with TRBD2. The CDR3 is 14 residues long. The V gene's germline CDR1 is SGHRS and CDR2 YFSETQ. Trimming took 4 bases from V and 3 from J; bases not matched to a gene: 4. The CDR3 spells CASSLASGSYEQYF. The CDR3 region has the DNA TGCGCCAGCAGCCTGGCTAGCGGGAGCTACGAGCAGTACTTC.

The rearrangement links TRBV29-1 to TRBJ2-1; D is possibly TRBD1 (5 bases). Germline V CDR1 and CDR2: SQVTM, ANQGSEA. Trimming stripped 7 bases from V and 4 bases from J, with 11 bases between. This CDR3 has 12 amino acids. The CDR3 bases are TGCAGCGGCCTAGGGGCATACAATGAGCAGTTCTTC. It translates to CSGLGAYNEQFF.

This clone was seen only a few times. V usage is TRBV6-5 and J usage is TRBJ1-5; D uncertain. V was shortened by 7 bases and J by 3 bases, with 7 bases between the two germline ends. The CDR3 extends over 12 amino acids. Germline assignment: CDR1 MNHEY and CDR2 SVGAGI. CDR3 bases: TGTGCCAGCAACCAGATCAATCAGCCCCAGCATTTT. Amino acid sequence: CASNQINQPQHF.

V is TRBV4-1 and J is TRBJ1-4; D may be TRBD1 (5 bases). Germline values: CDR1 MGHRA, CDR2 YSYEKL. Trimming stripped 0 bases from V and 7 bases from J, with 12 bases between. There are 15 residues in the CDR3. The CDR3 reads CASSQDVRGGEKLFF. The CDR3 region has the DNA TGCGCCAGCAGCCAAGATGTGCGGGGGGGTGAAAAACTGTTTTTT.

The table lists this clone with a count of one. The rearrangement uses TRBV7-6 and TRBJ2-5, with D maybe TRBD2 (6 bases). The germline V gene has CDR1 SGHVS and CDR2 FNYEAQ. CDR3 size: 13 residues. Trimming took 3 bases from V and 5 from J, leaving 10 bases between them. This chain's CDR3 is CASSFGGIETQYF. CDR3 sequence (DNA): TGTGCCAGCAGCTTTGGCGGGATTGAGACCCAGTACTTC.

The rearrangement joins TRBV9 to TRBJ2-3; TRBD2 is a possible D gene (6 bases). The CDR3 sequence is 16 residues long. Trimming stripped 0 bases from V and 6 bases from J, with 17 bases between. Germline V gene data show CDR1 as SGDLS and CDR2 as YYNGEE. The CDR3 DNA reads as TGTGCCAGCAGCGTAGACGGGAGTGGGTGGGACGATACGCAGTATTTT. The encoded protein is CASSVDGSGWDDTQYF.

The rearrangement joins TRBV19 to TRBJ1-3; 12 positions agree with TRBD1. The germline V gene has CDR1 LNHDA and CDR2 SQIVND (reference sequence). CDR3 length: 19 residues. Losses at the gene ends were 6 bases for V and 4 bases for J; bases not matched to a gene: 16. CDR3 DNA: TGTGCCAGTAGAAACCTCGGGACAGGGGGCCGTTCTGAAGGAAACACCATATATTTT. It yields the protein CASRNLGTGGRSEGNTIYF.

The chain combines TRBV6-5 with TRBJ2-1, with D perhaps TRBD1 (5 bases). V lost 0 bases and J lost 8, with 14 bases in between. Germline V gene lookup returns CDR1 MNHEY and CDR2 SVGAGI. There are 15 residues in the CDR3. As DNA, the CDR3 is TGTGCCAGCAGTTACTCGATGGGGCTAGGGGATGAGCAGTTCTTC. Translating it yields CASSYSMGLGDEQFF.

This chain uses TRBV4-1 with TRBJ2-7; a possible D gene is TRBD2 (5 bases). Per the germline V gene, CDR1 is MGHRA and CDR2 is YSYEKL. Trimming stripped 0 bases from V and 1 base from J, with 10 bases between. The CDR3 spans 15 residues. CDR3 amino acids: CASSQEGGYSYEQYF. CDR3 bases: TGCGCCAGCAGCCAAGAGGGCGGGTATTCCTACGAGCAGTACTTC.

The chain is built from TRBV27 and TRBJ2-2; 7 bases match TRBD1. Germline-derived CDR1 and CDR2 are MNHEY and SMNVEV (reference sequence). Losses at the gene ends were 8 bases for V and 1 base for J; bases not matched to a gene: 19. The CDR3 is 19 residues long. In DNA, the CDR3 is TGTGCCAGCTCATCAAGGCCCTTTACCGGGACAGAGAACACCGGGGAGCTGTTTTTT. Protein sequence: CASSSRPFTGTENTGELFF.

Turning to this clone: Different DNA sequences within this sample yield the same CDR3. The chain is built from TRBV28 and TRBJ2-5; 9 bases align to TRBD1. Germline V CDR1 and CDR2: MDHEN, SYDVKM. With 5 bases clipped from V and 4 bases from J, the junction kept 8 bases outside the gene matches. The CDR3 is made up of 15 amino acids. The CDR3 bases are TGTGCCAGCAGTCTCCCGGGACAGGGTCGAGAGACCCAGTACTTC. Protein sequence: CASSLPGQGRETQYF.

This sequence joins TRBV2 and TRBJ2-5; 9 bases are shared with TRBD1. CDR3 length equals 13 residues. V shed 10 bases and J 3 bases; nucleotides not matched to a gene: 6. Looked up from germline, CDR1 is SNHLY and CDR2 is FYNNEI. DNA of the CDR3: TGTGCCACCAAACAGGGGGCTAAAGAGACCCAGTACTTC. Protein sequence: CATKQGAKETQYF.

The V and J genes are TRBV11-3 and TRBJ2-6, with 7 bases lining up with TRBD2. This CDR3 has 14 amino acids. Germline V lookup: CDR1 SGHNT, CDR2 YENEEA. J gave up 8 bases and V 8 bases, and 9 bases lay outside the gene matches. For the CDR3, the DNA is TGTGCCAGCCGGGTCTTAGCGGGTTCCAACGTCCTGACTTTC. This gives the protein CASRVLAGSNVLTF.

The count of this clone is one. CDR3 amino acids: CASNARLAGTGELFF. For the CDR3, the DNA is TGTGCCAGCAACGCCCGACTAGCAGGCACCGGGGAGCTGTTTTTT. The chain recombines TRBV2 with TRBJ2-2; TRBD2 agrees at 7 bases. V lost 7 bases, J lost 4 bases, and 9 bases stayed unmatched. Looked up from germline, CDR1 is SNHLY and CDR2 is FYNNEI. The CDR3 runs to 15 residues.

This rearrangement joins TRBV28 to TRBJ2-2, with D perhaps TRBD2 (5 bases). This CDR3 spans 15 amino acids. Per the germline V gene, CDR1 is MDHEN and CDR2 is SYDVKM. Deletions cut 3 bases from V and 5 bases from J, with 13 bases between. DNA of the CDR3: TGTGCCAGCAGTTTTGAGGGTTGGCGGACCGGGGAGCTGTTTTTT. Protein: CASSFEGWRTGELFF.

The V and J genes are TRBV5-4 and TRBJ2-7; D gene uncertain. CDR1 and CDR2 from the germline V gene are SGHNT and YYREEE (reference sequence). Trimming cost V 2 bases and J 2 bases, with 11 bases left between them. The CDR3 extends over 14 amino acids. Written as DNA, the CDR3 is TGTGCCAGCAGCTTAACGGGTTCTCCCTACGAGCAGTACTTC. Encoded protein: CASSLTGSPYEQYF.

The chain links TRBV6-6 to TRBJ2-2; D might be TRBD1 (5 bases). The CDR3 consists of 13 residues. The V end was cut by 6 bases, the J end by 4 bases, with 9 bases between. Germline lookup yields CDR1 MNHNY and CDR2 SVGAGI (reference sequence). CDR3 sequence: CASRGAPTGELFF. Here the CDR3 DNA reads TGTGCCAGCAGAGGGGCCCCCACCGGGGAGCTGTTTTTT.

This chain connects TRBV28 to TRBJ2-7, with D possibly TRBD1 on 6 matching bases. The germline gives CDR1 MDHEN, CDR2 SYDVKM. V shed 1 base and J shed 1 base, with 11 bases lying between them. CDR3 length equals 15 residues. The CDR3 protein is CASSLSQGRSYEQYF. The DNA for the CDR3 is TGTGCCAGCAGTTTATCACAGGGTCGGTCCTACGAGCAGTACTTC.

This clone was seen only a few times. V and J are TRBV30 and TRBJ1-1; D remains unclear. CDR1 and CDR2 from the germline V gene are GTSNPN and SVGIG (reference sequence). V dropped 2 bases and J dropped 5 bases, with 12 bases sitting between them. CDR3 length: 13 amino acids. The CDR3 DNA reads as TGTGCCTGGAGTCCCCCCTTCCGTACTGAAGCTTTCTTT. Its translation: CAWSPPFRTEAFF.

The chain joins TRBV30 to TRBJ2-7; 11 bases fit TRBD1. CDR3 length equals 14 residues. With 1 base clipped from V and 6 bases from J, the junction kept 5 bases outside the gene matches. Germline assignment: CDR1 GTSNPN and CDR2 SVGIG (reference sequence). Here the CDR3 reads CAWSGGTGGSEQYF. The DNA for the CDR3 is TGTGCCTGGAGTGGGGGGACAGGGGGGTCCGAGCAGTACTTC.

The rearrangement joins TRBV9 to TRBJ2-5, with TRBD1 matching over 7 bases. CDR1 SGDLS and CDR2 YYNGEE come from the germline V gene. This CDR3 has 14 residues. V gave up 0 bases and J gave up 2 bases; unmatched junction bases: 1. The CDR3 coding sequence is TGTGCCAGCAGCGTAGGGGACAGTCAAGAGACCCAGTACTTC. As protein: CASSVGDSQETQYF.

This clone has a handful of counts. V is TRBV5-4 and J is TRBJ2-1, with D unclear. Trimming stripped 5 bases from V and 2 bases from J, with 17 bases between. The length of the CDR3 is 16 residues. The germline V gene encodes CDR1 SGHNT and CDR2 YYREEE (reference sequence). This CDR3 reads CASSTLGARTYNEQFF. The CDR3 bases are TGTGCCAGCAGTACCTTGGGCGCGAGAACCTACAATGAGCAGTTCTTC.

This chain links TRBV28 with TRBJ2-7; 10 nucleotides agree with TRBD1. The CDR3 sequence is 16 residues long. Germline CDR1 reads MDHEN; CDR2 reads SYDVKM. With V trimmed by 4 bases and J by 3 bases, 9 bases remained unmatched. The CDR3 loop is CASSSILRDRGYEQYF. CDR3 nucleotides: TGTGCCAGCAGTTCAATACTCCGGGACAGGGGCTACGAGCAGTACTTC.

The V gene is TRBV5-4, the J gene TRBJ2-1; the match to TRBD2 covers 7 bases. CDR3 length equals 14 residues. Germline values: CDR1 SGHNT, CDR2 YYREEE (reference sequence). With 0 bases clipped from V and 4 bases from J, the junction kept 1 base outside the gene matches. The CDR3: CASSLGGRYNEQFF. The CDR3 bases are TGTGCCAGCAGCTTGGGCGGGAGATACAATGAGCAGTTCTTC. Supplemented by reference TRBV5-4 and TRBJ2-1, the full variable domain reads ETGVTQSPTHLIKTRGQQVTLRCSSQSGHNTVSWYQQALGQGPQFIFQYYREEENGRGNFPPRFSGLQFPNYSSELNVNALELDDSALYLCASSLGGRYNEQFFGPGTRLTVL.

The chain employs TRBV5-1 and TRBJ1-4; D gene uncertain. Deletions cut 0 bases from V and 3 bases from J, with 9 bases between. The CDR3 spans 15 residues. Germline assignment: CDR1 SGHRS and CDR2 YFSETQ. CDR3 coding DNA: TGCGCCAGCAGCTTGGGAGCAGGTTCTAATGAAAAACTGTTTTTT. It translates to CASSLGAGSNEKLFF.

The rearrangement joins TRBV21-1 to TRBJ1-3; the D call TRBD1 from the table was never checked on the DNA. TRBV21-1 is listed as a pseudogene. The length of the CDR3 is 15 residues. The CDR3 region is CASSKDRGPGNTIYF. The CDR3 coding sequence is TGTGCCAGCAGCAAAGACAGGGGGCCTGGAAACACCATATATTTT.

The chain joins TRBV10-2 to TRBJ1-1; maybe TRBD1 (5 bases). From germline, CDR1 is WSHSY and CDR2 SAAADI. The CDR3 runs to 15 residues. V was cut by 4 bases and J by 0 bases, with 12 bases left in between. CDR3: CASSARQSLNTEAFF. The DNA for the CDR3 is TGCGCCAGCAGTGCCCGACAGAGTCTGAACACTGAAGCTTTCTTT.